This entry concerns a single TCR beta chain. The sample originates from a study of Ad26.COV2.S vaccination and SARS-CoV-2 variants. TCRdb's copy holds only in-frame clones and misses some; the assay was immunoSEQ multiplex PCR. The top ten clones hold 4.5% to 5.5% of a sample with about 330,000 clones, roughly 90% of them seen once. Treatment defined: roughly 19 received Ad26.COV2.S at low or high dose, single or two shots; 5 received placebo; per-sample allocation not given. Samples came from day 63 after the first vaccine or placebo injection. Germline loops: CDR1 SGHNT, CDR2 YYREEE (reference sequence). V was clipped by 0 bases and J by 2 bases; unmatched bases: 13. The CDR3 loop spans 18 amino acids.

Sequencing used peripheral blood, obtained in a trial of Ad26.COV2.S vaccine versus placebo. The rearrangement links TRBV5-4 to TRBJ1-1; TRBD1 matches 7 bases. The clonotype comes from a person between 18 and 60 years old who received the Ad26.COV2.S COVID-19 vaccine or a placebo. CDR3 region: CASSLAARWGQTNTEAFF. For the CDR3, the DNA is TGTGCCAGCAGCTTGGCCGCTCGCTGGGGACAGACCAACACTGAAGCTTTCTTT.